This T cell receptor (beta chain) was profiled in a study of cytomegalovirus exposure and HLA in healthy donors. In regard to this clone: At one end, the junction sequence differs from germline, possibly due to a read error.

TCRdb's copy holds only in-frame clones and misses some; the assay was immunoSEQ multiplex PCR. The table lists over 110,000 clones, around 90% of them singletons. The CDR3 spans 14 residues. The germline V gene has CDR1 SSHAT and CDR2 FNYEAQ (reference sequence). The sequenced sample consisted of PBMCs. The chain combines TRBV7-7 with TRBJ2-3; D gene uncertain. The TCR was taken from a man aged 18 to 30 in good health and CMV-seropositive. Here the CDR3 DNA reads TGTGCTAGCAGCTCTTCGGTCCGGGCAGATACGCAGTATTTT. This gives the protein CASSSSVRADTQYF. The full variable domain, in which reference TRBV7-7 and TRBJ2-3 provide the parts outside the CDR3, is GAGVSQSPRYKVTKRGQDVTLRCDPISSHATLYWYQQALGQGPEFLTYFNYEAQPDKSGLPSDRFSAERPEGSISTLTIQRTEQRDSAMYRCASSSSVRADTQYFGPGTRLTVL.